This passage covers 26 T cell receptor beta chains from one sample sequenced in a study of cytomegalovirus exposure and HLA in healthy donors. This PCR relied on a set of 60 Vbeta primers and 13 Jbeta primers. This table comes from immunoSEQ multiplex PCR, and its TCRdb copy is limited to in-frame clones, with some not included. The profile covers more than 100,000 clones, with over 60% appearing a single time and roughly 3.5% taken by the ten largest. Sequenced input: PBMCs. Receptor source: a woman between 25 and 40 years old in good health and CMV-seropositive.

This sequence joins TRBV7-9 and TRBJ2-1, with 12 bases aligning to TRBD2. V lost 7 bases, J lost 7 bases, and 20 bases stayed unmatched. Germline-derived CDR1 and CDR2 are SEHNR and FQNEAQ (reference sequence). This CDR3 region has 19 residues. In DNA form, the CDR3 reads TGTGCCAGCACCTCCATTAGAACTAGCGGGGGGCGGAGTTGGAATGAGCAGTTCTTC. It codes for CASTSIRTSGGRSWNEQFF.

The sample holds a few counts of this clone. The gene calls are TRBV9 and TRBJ2-1; the D gene is possibly TRBD2 (5 bases). V lost 4 bases, J lost 0 bases, and 26 bases lay in between. Germline CDR1 SGDLS, CDR2 YYNGEE. This CDR3 has 20 residues. The CDR3 DNA follows: TGTGCCAGCAGCTCCCCCGAGGACTTGAGGTGGCAGAGCTCCTACAATGAGCAGTTCTTC. Translating it yields CASSSPEDLRWQSSYNEQFF.

This sequence joins TRBV20-1 and TRBJ1-2; D gene unclear. V lost 6 bases, J lost 7 bases, and 12 bases lay in between. The CDR3 contains 11 residues. Per the germline V gene, CDR1 is DFQATT and CDR2 is SNEGSKA (reference sequence). The CDR3 loop reads CSAGRAGGYTF. The CDR3, as DNA: TGCAGTGCAGGCCGGGCGGGTGGCTACACCTTC.

This sequence joins TRBV14 and TRBJ2-6; TRBD1 agrees at 8 bases. Per germline, CDR1 SGHDN and CDR2 FVKESK. There are 20 residues in the CDR3. After removal of 2 bases from V and 0 bases from J, the junction contained 12 bases not matched to a gene. The CDR3 nucleotides are TGTGCCAGCAGCCAAAGGGGACAGGCCCGAAGGAACTCTGGGGCCAACGTCCTGACTTTC. Its translation is CASSQRGQARRNSGANVLTF. Variable domain in full (rest from reference TRBV14 and TRBJ2-6): EAGVTQFPSHSVIEKGQTVTLRCDPISGHDNLYWYRRVMGKEIKFLLHFVKESKQDESGMPNNRFLAERTGGTYSTLKVQPAELEDSGVYFCASSQRGQARRNSGANVLTFGAGSRLTVL.

This clone was seen a few times. This chain uses TRBV30 with TRBJ1-6, with D possibly matching TRBD1 (5 bases). This CDR3 spans 13 amino acids. The germline V and J ends were trimmed by 7 bases and 6 bases, with 13 bases remaining between them. CDR1 GTSNPN and CDR2 SVGIG come from the germline V gene (reference sequence). Written as DNA, the CDR3 is TGTGCCTTGGGTCGGACACCTAATTCACCCCTCCACTTT. Translation: CALGRTPNSPLHF.

The rearrangement links TRBV15 to TRBJ1-6; D is possibly TRBD1 (6 bases). The V gene's germline CDR1 is LNHNV and CDR2 YYDKDF (reference sequence). V gave up 1 base and J gave up 1 base, with 14 bases separating them. This CDR3 has 18 residues. The CDR3 DNA follows: TGTGCCACCAGCAGAGTGGGGGCGGTGGCATCCTATAATTCACCCCTCCACTTT. Its protein product is CATSRVGAVASYNSPLHF.

The chain couples TRBV27 to TRBJ2-2, with D perhaps TRBD1 (6 bases). The CDR3 has 15 amino acids. V gave up 3 bases and J gave up 1 base, with 9 bases separating them. Germline V gives CDR1 MNHEY, CDR2 SMNVEV (reference sequence). The CDR3 DNA reads TGTGCCAGCAGTTTCTTACAGGGGAACACCGGGGAGCTGTTTTTT. This translates into CASSFLQGNTGELFF.

The chain carries TRBV5-5 and TRBJ1-2, with D unclear. Trimming stripped 6 bases from V and 8 bases from J, with 11 bases between. This CDR3 region has 11 residues. The germline CDR1 and CDR2 sequences are SGHKS and YYEKEE (reference sequence). The CDR3 nucleotides read TGTGCCAGCAACTCGCTCATGGGCTACACCTTC. The encoded protein is CASNSLMGYTF.

The chain is built from TRBV7-2 and TRBJ2-5, with 13 bases lining up with TRBD2. The CDR3 runs to 17 residues. V dropped 6 bases and J dropped 2; count of bases not matched to a gene: 9. Germline CDR1 reads SGHTA; CDR2 reads FQGNSA. The CDR3 DNA reads TGTGCCAGCAGGGAGAGACTAGCGGGGGGCCTACAAGAGACCCAGTACTTC. Translating it yields CASRERLAGGLQETQYF.

This chain links TRBV14 with TRBJ2-4; 8 nucleotides line up with TRBD2. The CDR3 length is 13 residues. From germline, CDR1 is SGHDN and CDR2 FVKESK. Unmatched junction bases numbered 5, after V lost 3 bases and J lost 10 bases. The CDR3 here is CASSHAGGGIQYF. In DNA form, the CDR3 reads TGTGCCAGCAGCCACGCGGGGGGTGGGATTCAGTACTTC.

The chain has TRBV28 and TRBJ2-3; D uncertain. The CDR3 extends over 13 amino acids. Deletions cut 7 bases from V and 2 bases from J, with 10 bases between. The germline V gene encodes CDR1 MDHEN and CDR2 SYDVKM. CDR3 DNA sequence: TGTGCCAGCACCTTCAGATCCACAGATACGCAGTATTTT. The encoded protein is CASTFRSTDTQYF.

V gene TRBV5-1 combines with J gene TRBJ2-2; 9 bases match TRBD1. CDR1 is SGHRS, CDR2 YFSETQ, per germline. Trimming took 4 bases from V and 4 from J; bases not matched to a gene: 8. The CDR3 is 16 amino acids. CDR3 sequence (DNA): TGCGCCAGCAGCAGGGGGAAGACAGGGGGCACCGGGGAGCTGTTTTTT. This translates into CASSRGKTGGTGELFF.

In DNA, the CDR3 is TGTGCCATCGGGACAGGGGGCTTAAGTACCGGGGCCAACGTCCTGACTTTC. This translates into CAIGTGGLSTGANVLTF. This rearrangement joins TRBV10-3 to TRBJ2-6; 12 bases fit TRBD1. In germline, CDR1 is ENHRY, CDR2 SYGVKD. This CDR3 spans 17 amino acids. The V segment lost 8 bases and the J segment 4 bases; nucleotides outside the gene matches: 9.

The chain combines TRBV19 with TRBJ2-2, with 7 bases fitting TRBD2. The CDR3 has 17 residues. The junction had 11 bases not matched to a gene; V was cut back by 4 bases and J by 3 bases. Germline CDR1 is LNHDA and CDR2 is SQIVND (reference sequence). The CDR3 sequence: CASSNAGERWDTGELFF. As DNA, the CDR3 is TGTGCCAGTAGTAATGCGGGGGAAAGGTGGGACACCGGGGAGCTGTTTTTT.

J is TRBJ1-2 and V is TRBV28; the D gene is possibly TRBD1 (5 bases). CDR3 length equals 17 residues. The V and J ends lost 3 bases and 3 bases respectively, with 20 bases between them. CDR1 MDHEN and CDR2 SYDVKM come from the germline V gene. The CDR3 spells CASSFLGDFYTHYGYTF. The CDR3 bases are TGTGCCAGCAGTTTTCTAGGGGACTTTTATACCCACTATGGCTACACCTTC.

This sequence joins TRBV6-6 and TRBJ2-7, with TRBD1 matching over 8 bases. This CDR3 comprises 15 residues. V shed 9 bases, J shed 2 bases, and the junction held 12 bases outside the gene matches. Per the germline V gene, CDR1 is MNHNY and CDR2 is SVGAGI (reference sequence). The CDR3 DNA reads as TGTGCCAGTTTTTCCCGGCAGGGGGCGGCCTACGAGCAGTACTTC. Translating it yields CASFSRQGAAYEQYF.

This rearrangement joins TRBV7-9 to TRBJ1-2; TRBD1 matches 7 bases. The CDR3 loop spans 15 amino acids. V dropped 5 bases and J dropped 8; count of bases not matched to a gene: 14. CDR1 is SEHNR, CDR2 FQNEAQ, per germline (reference sequence). The CDR3 DNA reads TGTGCCAGCAGCGCTCGCGCGGGACAGTTTTTCGGCTACACCTTC. Residues: CASSARAGQFFGYTF. The whole variable domain, filled in from reference TRBV7-9 and TRBJ1-2, reads DTGVSQNPRHKITKRGQNVTFRCDPISEHNRLYWYRQTLGQGPEFLTYFQNEAQLEKSRLLSDRFSAERPKGSFSTLEIQRTEQGDSAMYLCASSARAGQFFGYTFGSGTRLTVV.

This clone was counted between two and nine times. This chain joins TRBV12-5 and TRBJ2-1; 9 positions agree with TRBD2. Germline assignment: CDR1 LGHNT and CDR2 FRNRAP. CDR3 length: 14 residues. The ends lost 5 bases at V and 9 bases at J; junction bases unmatched: 8. This CDR3 reads CASGPLAGLAEQFF. DNA for the CDR3: TGTGCTAGTGGTCCCCTAGCGGGGCTCGCTGAGCAGTTCTTC.

The rearrangement joins TRBV6-1 to TRBJ1-1, with 7 bases fitting TRBD1. Germline-derived CDR1 and CDR2 are MNHNS and SASEGT. Trimming cost V 8 bases and J 2 bases; bases outside gene matches: 8. The CDR3 sequence is 14 residues long. The CDR3 loop is CASPRDRLNTEAFF. The CDR3 nucleotides are TGTGCCAGCCCCCGGGACAGATTAAACACTGAAGCTTTCTTT.

The table lists this clone with a few counts. J is TRBJ2-2 and V is TRBV30; no clear D. This CDR3 contains 14 residues. Germline lookup yields CDR1 GTSNPN and CDR2 SVGIG (reference sequence). V lost 3 bases and J lost 0, with 8 bases in between. Written as DNA, the CDR3 is TGTGCCTGGAGACGGAGTACGAACACCGGGGAGCTGTTTTTT. Protein sequence: CAWRRSTNTGELFF. The variable domain in full, completed from reference TRBV30 and TRBJ2-2, reads SQTIHQWPATLVQPVGSPLSLECTVEGTSNPNLYWYRQAAGRGLQLLFYSVGIGQISSEVPQNLSASRPQDRQFILSSKKLLLSDSGFYLCAWRRSTNTGELFFGEGSRLTVL.

CDR3 region: CASSQGGLYEQYF. DNA of the CDR3: TGTGCCAGCAGCCAAGGGGGCCTCTACGAGCAGTACTTC. V usage is TRBV14 and J usage is TRBJ2-7; tentatively, D is TRBD1 (5 bases). The CDR3 runs to 13 residues. Germline-derived CDR1 and CDR2 are SGHDN and FVKESK. Trimming took 1 base from V and 3 from J, leaving 7 bases between them.

V and J are TRBV4-3 and TRBJ1-4, with a weak D call TRBD1 (5 bases). Germline V gene sequence: CDR1 LGHNA, CDR2 YSLEER. V lost 1 base and J 5 bases, leaving 11 bases between the germline ends. The CDR3 is made up of 15 amino acids. This CDR3 is CASSQVWGPNEKLFF. DNA of the CDR3: TGCGCCAGCAGCCAAGTGTGGGGCCCCAATGAAAAACTGTTTTTT.

The chain uses TRBV7-9 and TRBJ2-1; the D gene is possibly TRBD1 (6 bases). The length of the CDR3 is 15 residues. Germline V CDR1 and CDR2: SEHNR, FQNEAQ (reference sequence). Between the trimmed V and J ends, which lost 5 bases and 4 bases, there was a span of 15 bases. For the CDR3, the DNA is TGTGCCAGCAGCCCCCCGGGACACACTTACAATGAGCAGTTCTTC. As protein: CASSPPGHTYNEQFF.

The chain is built from TRBV15 and TRBJ2-3; 7 bases are shared with TRBD2. Germline V gene sequence: CDR1 LNHNV, CDR2 YYDKDF (reference sequence). V trimming: 4 bases; J trimming: 2 bases; junction bases outside the gene matches: 3. The CDR3 runs 14 residues. CDR3 bases: TGTGCCACCAGCAAGCGGGACTACACAGATACGCAGTATTTT. Protein: CATSKRDYTDTQYF. Using reference TRBV15 and TRBJ2-3 for the parts outside the CDR3, the full variable domain is DAMVIQNPRYQVTQFGKPVTLSCSQTLNHNVMYWYQQKSSQAPKLLFHYYDKDFNNEADTPDNFQSRRPNTSFCFLDIRSPGLGDTAMYLCATSKRDYTDTQYFGPGTRLTVL.

V and J are TRBV11-2 and TRBJ2-7; tentatively, D is TRBD2 (6 bases). The germline CDR1 and CDR2 sequences are SGHAT and FQNNGV. The CDR3 totals 12 residues. Trimming took 5 bases from V and 10 from J, leaving 15 bases between them. CDR3: CASSLGTPSQYF. CDR3 DNA sequence: TGTGCCAGCAGCCTCGGGACTCCCTCCCAGTACTTC.

This clone is labeled as medium-sized. This chain joins TRBV7-9 and TRBJ1-6, with 8 bases matching TRBD1. The J segment lost 6 bases and the V segment lost 4 bases, leaving 2 bases of the junction unmatched. This CDR3 is built from 14 residues. Germline V gene sequence: CDR1 SEHNR, CDR2 FQNEAQ (reference sequence). The CDR3 DNA is TGTGCCAGCAGCTCGGGACAGGCTAATTCACCCCTCCACTTT. It encodes CASSSGQANSPLHF.